This T cell receptor beta chain was identified during a study of response to subunit inactivated influenza vaccine. The germline V gene encodes CDR1 LGHNA and CDR2 YSLEER. V was clipped by 0 bases and J by 4 bases, with 23 bases between them. The CDR3 runs to 19 residues. TCRdb re-called the RT-PCR reads with MiXCR, one entry per CDR3 protein. Found here are 500,000 to 550,000 distinct CDR3 sequences, roughly 25% of them singletons; the top ten hold roughly 2.8%. These data were also reused for a study on T cells expressing NK-cell markers. According to that study: The cDNA for TCR beta came from 5'RACE template switching with UMIs. Within several experiments, an anti-gamma-delta TCR antibody kept the sorting limited to alpha-beta TCR T cells. Questions lingered over whether expanded NKG2C+ T cell clones were HCMV-specific.

The chain has TRBV4-3 and TRBJ2-3; possible D gene TRBD1, 5 bases. The sequence was obtained from a man aged 50 to 60 who received an inactivated influenza vaccine. This material consisted of CD4+ T cells sorted from PBMCs, taken approximately 12 days after vaccination. The CDR3 sequence: CASSQEAGRNPLSPDTQYF. DNA for the CDR3: TGCGCCAGCAGCCAAGAAGCAGGGCGAAACCCTCTTTCACCAGATACGCAGTATTTT.